These T cell receptor beta chains were read from a single sample in a study of identical twins. TCRdb recomputed calls from the 5' RACE reads with MiXCR, one row per CDR3 protein. The sample shows roughly 480,000 distinct CDR3 sequences, 24% of them seen only once. These records were also assigned to another study, of T cells expressing NK-cell markers.

The specimen was CD4+ T cells sorted from blood. Receptors originate from a woman in her late teens or twenties in good health. The CDR3 runs from the conserved cysteine through the conserved F or W. The D gene is left open where the match is weak. Size values are once, few and many counts, or a class for expanded clones, and some rows have none.

d_call: TRBD2
j_call: TRBJ2-1
v_call: TRBV10-3
clone_size: NA
cdr3_aa: CAISDVTSGVQREQFF
cdr3_nt: TGTGCCATCAGTGATGTGACTAGCGGGGTTCAGCGTGAGCAGTTCTTC

d_call: NA
j_call: TRBJ1-6
v_call: TRBV20-1
clone_size: once
cdr3_aa: CSARAVSGPLHF
cdr3_nt: TGCAGTGCTAGAGCGGTTTCGGGGCCCCTCCACTTT

d_call: NA
j_call: TRBJ2-3
v_call: TRBV5-5
clone_size: few
cdr3_aa: CASSLYGVTDTQYF
cdr3_nt: TGTGCCAGCAGCTTGTACGGGGTAACAGATACGCAGTATTTT

d_call: NA
j_call: TRBJ2-5
v_call: TRBV23-1
clone_size: few
cdr3_aa: CASSQSPGWRETQYF
cdr3_nt: TGCGCCAGCAGTCAATCACCAGGGTGGAGGGAGACCCAGTACTTC

d_call: NA
j_call: TRBJ2-1
v_call: TRBV7-9
clone_size: NA
cdr3_aa: CASSIGRGGEQFF
cdr3_nt: TGTGCCAGCAGCATAGGACGGGGTGGAGAGCAGTTCTTC

d_call: TRBD1
j_call: TRBJ2-3
v_call: TRBV29-1
clone_size: many
cdr3_aa: CSAMKPGQHTDTQYF
cdr3_nt: TGCAGCGCCATGAAACCGGGACAGCACACAGATACGCAGTATTTT

d_call: NA
j_call: TRBJ2-7
v_call: TRBV27
clone_size: NA
cdr3_aa: CATRRTSSTSGMDF
cdr3_nt: NA

d_call: TRBD2
j_call: TRBJ2-7
v_call: TRBV5-4
clone_size: few
cdr3_aa: CASSQKTSGTYEQYF
cdr3_nt: TGTGCCAGCAGTCAGAAGACTAGCGGGACCTACGAGCAGTACTTC

d_call: TRBD1
j_call: TRBJ2-5
v_call: TRBV5-1
clone_size: NA
cdr3_aa: CASSWLGTDQETQYF
cdr3_nt: TGCGCCAGCAGCTGGCTGGGGACAGATCAAGAGACCCAGTACTTC

d_call: TRBD1
j_call: TRBJ2-1
v_call: TRBV10-3
clone_size: NA
cdr3_aa: CAITSKTGGNEQFF
cdr3_nt: TGTGCCATCACATCGAAGACAGGGGGCAATGAGCAGTTCTTC

d_call: NA
j_call: TRBJ1-2
v_call: TRBV7-2
clone_size: NA
cdr3_aa: CASSYRGVDGYTF
cdr3_nt: TGTGCCAGCAGCTATCGCGGGGTGGATGGCTACACCTTC

d_call: TRBD2
j_call: TRBJ2-1
v_call: TRBV10-3
clone_size: NA
cdr3_aa: CAISESASGSIVNEQFF
cdr3_nt: TGTGCCATCAGTGAGTCGGCTAGCGGGAGTATCGTCAATGAGCAGTTCTTC

d_call: NA
j_call: TRBJ1-3
v_call: TRBV7-2
clone_size: NA
cdr3_aa: CASSFVSNLGNTIYF
cdr3_nt: TGTGCCAGCAGCTTTGTTTCCAATCTGGGAAACACCATATATTTT

d_call: TRBD1
j_call: TRBJ1-2
v_call: TRBV5-1
clone_size: NA
cdr3_aa: CASSKGALVGYTF
cdr3_nt: TGCGCCAGCTCGAAGGGGGCGCTTGTTGGCTACACCTTC

d_call: NA
j_call: TRBJ2-3
v_call: TRBV7-9
clone_size: NA
cdr3_aa: CASSFIPRISTDTQYF
cdr3_nt: TGTGCCAGCAGCTTCATACCGCGAATTAGCACAGATACGCAGTATTTT

d_call: NA
j_call: TRBJ2-4
v_call: TRBV10-3
clone_size: many
cdr3_aa: CAISPERNIQYF
cdr3_nt: TGTGCCATCAGTCCTGAGAGAAACATTCAGTACTTC

d_call: NA
j_call: TRBJ2-7
v_call: TRBV3-1
clone_size: few
cdr3_aa: CASSRKGDSYEQYF
cdr3_nt: TGTGCCAGCAGCCGGAAAGGCGACTCCTACGAGCAGTACTTC

d_call: NA
j_call: TRBJ2-7
v_call: TRBV21-1
clone_size: few
cdr3_aa: CASSNWVVEQYF
cdr3_nt: TGTGCCAGCAGCAACTGGGTTGTCGAGCAGTACTTC

d_call: NA
j_call: TRBJ1-2
v_call: TRBV29-1
clone_size: NA
cdr3_aa: CSVEGRDGYGYTF
cdr3_nt: TGCAGCGTTGAAGGGAGGGACGGTTATGGCTACACCTTC

d_call: NA
j_call: TRBJ1-6
v_call: TRBV18
clone_size: few
cdr3_aa: CASSPGGGSTNSPLHF
cdr3_nt: TGTGCCAGCTCACCGGGCGGGGGCTCTACCAATTCACCCCTCCACTTT

d_call: NA
j_call: TRBJ2-1
v_call: TRBV2
clone_size: NA
cdr3_aa: CASRGIDNEQFF
cdr3_nt: TGTGCCAGCAGGGGCATCGACAATGAGCAGTTCTTC

d_call: NA
j_call: TRBJ2-7
v_call: TRBV12-3/TRBV12-4
clone_size: NA
cdr3_aa: CASSPTGEGEQYF
cdr3_nt: TGTGCCAGCAGTCCCACAGGGGAGGGCGAGCAGTACTTC

d_call: NA
j_call: TRBJ1-2
v_call: TRBV12-3/TRBV12-4
clone_size: NA
cdr3_aa: CASSIVGDSYGYTF
cdr3_nt: TGTGCCAGCAGTATCGTGGGGGACTCCTATGGCTACACCTTC

d_call: NA
j_call: TRBJ1-2
v_call: TRBV20-1
clone_size: few
cdr3_aa: CSAPGFNYGYTF
cdr3_nt: TGCAGTGCGCCGGGATTTAACTATGGCTACACCTTC

d_call: TRBD2
j_call: TRBJ2-7
v_call: TRBV6-5
clone_size: NA
cdr3_aa: CASSYSRREVPYEQYF
cdr3_nt: TGTGCCAGCAGTTACTCGAGGCGGGAGGTACCCTACGAGCAGTACTTC

d_call: TRBD2
j_call: TRBJ2-2
v_call: TRBV7-9
clone_size: NA
cdr3_aa: CASSASGTSGTGELFF
cdr3_nt: TGTGCCAGCAGCGCGTCAGGGACTAGCGGAACCGGGGAGCTGTTTTTT

d_call: NA
j_call: TRBJ2-5
v_call: TRBV6-5
clone_size: NA
cdr3_aa: CASSYGQGIEETQYF
cdr3_nt: TGTGCCAGCAGTTACGGGCAGGGAATTGAAGAGACCCAGTACTTC

d_call: NA
j_call: TRBJ2-1
v_call: TRBV7-2
clone_size: many
cdr3_aa: CASSLLGEQFF
cdr3_nt: TGTGCCAGCAGCTTGTTAGGCGAGCAGTTCTTC

d_call: TRBD1
j_call: TRBJ2-3
v_call: TRBV5-6
clone_size: NA
cdr3_aa: CASSQAGQGVTDTQYF
cdr3_nt: TGTGCCAGCAGCCAAGCGGGACAGGGGGTAACAGATACGCAGTATTTT

d_call: NA
j_call: TRBJ2-3
v_call: TRBV10-1
clone_size: few
cdr3_aa: CASSESVRDTQYF
cdr3_nt: TGCGCCAGCAGTGAGTCGGTCAGGGATACGCAGTATTTT

d_call: TRBD2
j_call: TRBJ2-1
v_call: TRBV6-2/TRBV6-3
clone_size: NA
cdr3_aa: CASSYLAGVNEQFF
cdr3_nt: TGTGCCAGCAGTTATCTAGCGGGGGTAAATGAGCAGTTCTTC

d_call: NA
j_call: TRBJ2-7
v_call: TRBV12-3/TRBV12-4
clone_size: NA
cdr3_aa: CASSLGRDKSLGAQSYEQYF
cdr3_nt: TGTGCCAGCAGTTTGGGGCGAGACAAGTCTTTAGGCGCACAGTCCTACGAGCAGTACTTC

d_call: NA
j_call: TRBJ2-5
v_call: TRBV29-1
clone_size: once
cdr3_aa: CSVKGVDQETQYF
cdr3_nt: TGCAGCGTTAAGGGGGTGGACCAAGAGACCCAGTACTTC

d_call: TRBD2
j_call: TRBJ2-2
v_call: TRBV7-8
clone_size: few
cdr3_aa: CASSFLAGGNTGELFF
cdr3_nt: TGTGCCAGCAGCTTCTTAGCGGGGGGCAACACCGGGGAGCTGTTTTTT

d_call: TRBD1
j_call: TRBJ1-5
v_call: TRBV7-2
clone_size: NA
cdr3_aa: CASSLSGGWIQPQHF
cdr3_nt: TGTGCCAGCAGCTTATCAGGGGGTTGGATACAGCCCCAGCATTTT

d_call: NA
j_call: TRBJ1-1
v_call: TRBV5-1
clone_size: NA
cdr3_aa: CASSFGDSSAEAFF
cdr3_nt: TGCGCCAGCAGCTTTGGGGATAGTAGCGCTGAAGCTTTCTTT

d_call: NA
j_call: TRBJ2-7
v_call: TRBV7-9
clone_size: few
cdr3_aa: CASSLEVGIEQYF
cdr3_nt: TGTGCCAGCAGCTTAGAGGTGGGGATCGAGCAGTACTTC

d_call: TRBD1
j_call: TRBJ2-1
v_call: TRBV2
clone_size: NA
cdr3_aa: CASSRGRGQDEQFF
cdr3_nt: TGTGCCAGCTCTAGAGGGAGAGGACAGGATGAGCAGTTCTTC

d_call: NA
j_call: TRBJ1-2
v_call: TRBV3-1
clone_size: NA
cdr3_aa: CASSRSGTGRPGYTF
cdr3_nt: TGTGCCAGCAGCCGATCAGGGACTGGGAGGCCTGGCTACACCTTC

d_call: TRBD2
j_call: TRBJ2-1
v_call: TRBV20-1
clone_size: few
cdr3_aa: CSAGTSGGANEQFF
cdr3_nt: TGCAGTGCCGGGACTAGCGGGGGGGCCAATGAGCAGTTCTTC

d_call: NA
j_call: TRBJ2-3
v_call: TRBV6-2/TRBV6-3
clone_size: few
cdr3_aa: CASSWDPHSDTQYF
cdr3_nt: TGTGCCAGCAGTTGGGATCCCCACAGTGATACGCAGTATTTT

d_call: NA
j_call: TRBJ2-1
v_call: TRBV29-1
clone_size: few
cdr3_aa: CSVVKSYGEQFF
cdr3_nt: TGCAGCGTTGTAAAGTCCTACGGGGAGCAGTTCTTC

d_call: TRBD2
j_call: TRBJ2-1
v_call: TRBV23-1
clone_size: NA
cdr3_aa: CASSQVGGGTDNEQFF
cdr3_nt: TGCGCCAGCAGTCAAGTCGGCGGGGGGACGGACAATGAGCAGTTCTTC

d_call: NA
j_call: TRBJ1-1
v_call: TRBV28
clone_size: few
cdr3_aa: CASSLRWAFF
cdr3_nt: TGTGCCAGCAGTTTGAGGTGGGCTTTCTTT

d_call: NA
j_call: TRBJ1-2
v_call: TRBV5-1
clone_size: NA
cdr3_aa: CASSLAGEGGYTF
cdr3_nt: TGCGCCAGCAGCTTGGCGGGGGAAGGTGGCTACACCTTC

d_call: TRBD2
j_call: TRBJ2-7
v_call: TRBV15
clone_size: NA
cdr3_aa: CATSLSPSGSRGQYF
cdr3_nt: TGTGCCACCAGCTTATCCCCTAGCGGGAGTAGGGGGCAGTACTTC

d_call: TRBD1
j_call: TRBJ2-7
v_call: TRBV5-1
clone_size: NA
cdr3_aa: CASSPRTGWYEQYF
cdr3_nt: TGCGCCAGCAGCCCACGGACAGGGTGGTACGAGCAGTACTTC

d_call: NA
j_call: TRBJ2-7
v_call: TRBV2
clone_size: NA
cdr3_aa: CASSEARLSYEQYF
cdr3_nt: TGTGCCAGCAGTGAAGCAAGGCTTTCCTACGAGCAGTACTTC

d_call: NA
j_call: TRBJ1-5
v_call: TRBV20-1
clone_size: many
cdr3_aa: CSVGTLDQPQHF
cdr3_nt: TGCAGTGTGGGGACACTAGATCAGCCCCAGCATTTT

d_call: TRBD1
j_call: TRBJ1-2
v_call: TRBV5-6
clone_size: NA
cdr3_aa: CASSSLFRDRVFSYTF
cdr3_nt: TGTGCCAGCAGCTCGTTGTTTCGGGACAGGGTCTTCAGCTACACCTTC

d_call: NA
j_call: TRBJ2-1
v_call: TRBV7-6
clone_size: NA
cdr3_aa: CASSLNYGVYNEQFF
cdr3_nt: TGTGCCAGCAGCTTAAACTACGGGGTATACAATGAGCAGTTCTTC

d_call: TRBD1
j_call: TRBJ2-7
v_call: TRBV5-1
clone_size: NA
cdr3_aa: CASSFSAGQGAREQYF
cdr3_nt: TGCGCCAGCAGCTTTTCAGCGGGACAGGGGGCAAGGGAGCAGTACTTC

d_call: TRBD1
j_call: TRBJ1-6
v_call: TRBV5-1
clone_size: many
cdr3_aa: CASSRDRGNSPLHF
cdr3_nt: TGCGCCAGCAGTCGAGACAGGGGTAATTCACCCCTCCACTTT

d_call: NA
j_call: TRBJ2-7
v_call: TRBV11-2
clone_size: NA
cdr3_aa: CASSPWGASAYEQYF
cdr3_nt: TGTGCCAGCAGCCCCTGGGGGGCTAGCGCATACGAGCAGTACTTC

d_call: TRBD2
j_call: TRBJ2-3
v_call: TRBV9
clone_size: few
cdr3_aa: CASSVAGGHTDTQYF
cdr3_nt: TGTGCCAGCAGCGTAGCGGGAGGACACACAGATACGCAGTATTTT